This T cell receptor (beta chain) emerged from a study of cytomegalovirus exposure and HLA in healthy donors listed by TCRdb under 2017. Study-wide context: An earlier analysis of 587 of the donors reported roughly 300 Gb of sequence data and about 120 million unique TCR beta sequences obtained from some 200 million T cells. Approximately 310 gigabases of sequencing data and 78 million or so unique TCR sequences were included in an early release covering about 600 HLA-typed donors. The study was designed to test whether signatures of past pathogen exposure could be identified by cataloging public T cell receptors. Roughly five DR-DQ haplotypes were treated as single units for association and clustering because of strong linkage in the cohort. Rather than drawing on any new phenotypic data, the later analysis identified candidate immune exposures from TCR beta sequences and the way those sequences occurred across donors. An earlier analysis of 587 of the donors used high-throughput TCR beta sequencing to judge whether each TCR beta V gene segment behaved as functional or pseudogenic. A later analysis re-examined previously published TCR beta repertoires from over 500 donors and added high-resolution HLA genotyping to investigate patterns of TCR occurrence. To predict cytomegalovirus infection status, the study brought together high-throughput TCR immunosequencing, statistical association of individual TCRs with disease status, and machine learning. Along with the approximately 600-subject first cohort, a separate validation cohort of about 110 different subjects was used. HLA typing included class I and class II loci at four-digit resolution. In a later genetic analysis, genome-wide SNP genotypes for about three fifths of the 666 donors were used, and that subset was treated as a discovery cohort. Typing coverage varied by locus: 629-630 donors for A, B, C, DRB1 and DQB1; approximately 500 for DQA1; approximately 610 for DPA1; more than 450 for DPB1. Across under 500 genotyped donors of the cohort, an average of about 220,000 unique TCR beta nucleotide sequences per donor were sequenced, and approximately 19% of those sequences were non-productive. Of the approximately 370 genotyped donors, over 80% were placed in the genetic ancestry cluster associated with self-reported Caucasian donors. The T cell repertoires of around 670 subjects were profiled by immunosequencing and related to cytomegalovirus serostatus. Donor age, sex, ethnicity and CMV serostatus were collected together with the repertoire data. All discovery cohort repertoires had been generated on a single sequencing platform.

With regard to this clone: Its binding antigen is unknown. No base-level quality is on record; no much larger clone is a single base apart.

The cohort was made up of 650 to 700 healthy bone marrow donors. At the time of sampling, every cohort member was nominally healthy, though immune exposures that went unrecorded were likely present. The donor tested CMV seronegative and was one of the 352 seronegative cohort members. Every donor gave a peripheral blood sample, and the peripheral blood mononuclear cells from that sample were used for TCR beta sequencing. The Qiagen DNeasy Blood Extraction Kit was used to extract genomic DNA from the blood cell samples. The library was made by the immunoSEQ multiplex PCR assay. The multiplex PCR relied on a mix of 60 forward primers for TCR Vbeta segments and 13 reverse primers for TCR Jbeta segments. Amplification of the CDR3 region of rearranged TCR beta genes was performed with a multiplex PCR assay on genomic DNA. On the Illumina HiSeq System, the amplified TCR beta libraries were sequenced as 87-base-pair reads. In the source study's methods: Across the 666 repertoires, a later analysis counted approximately 83 million unique TCR beta chains, around 11 million of which were shared by at least two donors. Raw reads were error-corrected and collapsed into unique sequences with a nearest-neighbor algorithm that merged closely related sequences to remove PCR and sequencing errors. To assign V, D and J gene segments, CDR3 sequences were aligned to IMGT reference sequences. Each retained sequence needed at least a six-nucleotide match to both a V gene segment and a J gene segment. Rearrangements were classified as productive when the CDR3 lacked stop codons and remained in frame with V and J, and all other rearrangements were classified as non-productive. CDR3 was defined according to IMGT convention as the region running from the second conserved V-encoded cysteine to the conserved J-encoded phenylalanine. Sequences without an unambiguous match to a single V gene segment were excluded from the earlier analysis of approximately 600 of the donors. An earlier analysis of fewer than 750 of the donors classified V segments as functional when productive rearrangements were above 56.7% and as segregating when the standard deviation between donors was above 5%. A statistical classification framework was developed to diagnose cytomegalovirus status using the catalog of TCR beta chain sequences. A later analysis assigned V and J genes by comparing TCR nucleotide sequences with IMGT/GENE-DB human TR gene sequences. In a later analysis, CDR3 sequences and most-parsimonious VDJ recombination scenarios were assigned using the TCRdist pipeline. In a later analysis, each TCR beta chain was defined by its CDR3 amino acid sequence together with its V-gene family, and reads without a unique V-gene family were excluded. In a later analysis, around 600 highly shared, low-generation-probability nucleotide sequences were removed to address suspected cross-contamination and a sequencing artifact. In a later analysis, a clonal expansion index for each public chain was calculated from normalized within-repertoire ranks of inferred template counts. In a later analysis, generation probabilities were computed using a VDJ recombination model fitted to out-of-frame rearrangements, and the results were checked against IGoR. In a later analysis, hypergeometric tests were used to score TCR-TCR, TCR-HLA and TCR-CMV co-occurrence, with a repertoire-size bias correction applied to TCR pairs. In a later analysis, false discovery rates were estimated by permuting HLA or CMV assignments 20 times. In a later analysis, co-occurring TCRs were grouped using DBSCAN, with TCRdist sequence similarity added in when clustering inside HLA-allele-positive subsets. Repertoires with fewer than 30,000 or more than 120,000 public chains were left out of co-occurrence clustering, as were several repertoires with anomalous nucleotide sharing. The immuneACCESS repertoire file appears here via TCRdb, limited to in-frame rearrangements. These files lack a portion of the clones; in checked studies, under half of the deficit traces to unresolved V genes, and the cause of the others is not known. Clonal size and the V and J genes are those of that table, whereas D and trimming came from the DNA. Recorded for this sample are over 110,000 clones; around 80% of them occurred a single time. Of the sample, under 5% falls within the top ten clones.

General study outcomes and caveats: In a later analysis, some 17,000 TCR beta sequences were associated with specific HLA alleles at a false discovery rate of 0.05. It was suggested by the authors that the approach could potentially be generalized to other disease states and immunological phenotypes. The earlier analysis of a few hundred of the donors excluded seventeen rarely observed V segments, including chromosome 9 orphons, because counts were too low. V-gene and J-gene trimming of TCR beta chains was associated with a missense DCLRE1C variant in a later genetic analysis, and the association was replicated in an independent cohort. Presence/absence analyses assumed roughly uniform sequencing depth across donors, an assumption that may not hold. Because HLA typing was unavailable for some donors at each locus, only the typed subset was used in association tests. This cohort had only TCR beta chains sequenced, and the lack of alpha or paired-chain data limited which features could be detected. A later analysis found that HLA-associated TCR beta chains were more clonally expanded and had lower generation probabilities than equally common non-associated chains. Immune exposure information for the cohort was limited to CMV serostatus. In a later analysis, TCR association rates were found to vary across HLA loci, with the most associated TCRs seen for DRB1 alleles and the fewest for HLA-C alleles. In an earlier analysis of some 540 of the donors, most TCR beta V segments appeared in productive rearrangements about 90% or about 30% of the time, broadly matching IMGT annotations. Correlated functional status among segregating V segments might be attributable to linkage disequilibrium, but an unknown experimental factor could not be ruled out. A later analysis reported that several top co-occurrence clusters appeared linked to parvovirus B19, influenza, CMV and Epstein-Barr virus. A few of the identified cytomegalovirus-associated TCR beta chains were confirmed in vitro to be specific for cytomegalovirus antigens. In a later genetic analysis, fewer N-insertions in productive TCRs were reported among donors in an Asian-associated ancestry cluster than the 666-donor mean. A further reported finding was that TCR beta sequences accurately predicted the HLA-A and HLA-B alleles for most subjects in the first cohort. The sequencing pipeline was judged likely to have produced a cluster of highly shared sequence variants as a technical artifact. The 87-base-pair reads could not distinguish some IMGT-functional V segments, including TRBV6-2 and TRBV6-3, so those segments were excluded. The classifier was reported to diagnose cytomegalovirus status with high specificity and sensitivity in both the original and validation cohorts. Strong co-occurrence of HLA alleles, especially DR and DQ, made assigning TCR associations to individual alleles difficult. The study listed 150 to 200 TCR beta chains as associated with cytomegalovirus. Across donors, most TCR sequences were observed very rarely, whereas some public TCRs were present in many individuals. According to a later analysis, most CMV-associated TCR beta chains appeared to be HLA-restricted, and the HLA associations seemed to be driven largely by CMV exposure.

The CDR3 holds 15 amino acids from the cysteine to the phenylalanine. Kept here is only the CDR3 DNA, which spans 45 bases and is read in frame from base 1. CDR1 and CDR2, looked up from the germline V gene (reference sequence), are MNHEY and SMNVEV. The junction shows trimming of 6 bases on V and 13 bases on J, plus 24 bases between the germline ends. The sequence joins TRBV27 to TRBJ2-2, and perhaps TRBD1 as D gene, on 6 matching bases. Sequencing was carried out using PBMCs. The origin of this receptor is a middle-aged man in good health and CMV-seronegative. CDR3 sequence: CASRRTGTTSGGLFF. The bases read TGTGCCAGCAGACGCACCGGGACAACTAGTGGTGGGCTGTTTTTT.